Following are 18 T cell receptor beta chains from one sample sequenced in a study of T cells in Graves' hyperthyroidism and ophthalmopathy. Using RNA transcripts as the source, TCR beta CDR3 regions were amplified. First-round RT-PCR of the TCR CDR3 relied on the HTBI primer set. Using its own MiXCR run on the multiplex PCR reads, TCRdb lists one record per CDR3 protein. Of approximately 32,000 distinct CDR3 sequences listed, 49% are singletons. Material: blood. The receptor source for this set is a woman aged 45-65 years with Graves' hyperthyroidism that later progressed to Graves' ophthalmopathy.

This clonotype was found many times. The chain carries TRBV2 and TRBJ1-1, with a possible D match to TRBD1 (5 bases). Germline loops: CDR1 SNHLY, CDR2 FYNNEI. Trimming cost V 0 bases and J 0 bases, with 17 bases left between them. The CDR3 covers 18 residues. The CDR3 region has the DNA TGTGCCAGCAGTGAAGCGTACTCATTAAGACAGTTGAACACTGAAGCTTTCTTT. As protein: CASSEAYSLRQLNTEAFF. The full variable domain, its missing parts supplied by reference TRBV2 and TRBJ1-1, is EPEVTQTPSHQVTQMGQEVILRCVPISNHLYFYWYRQILGQKVEFLVSFYNNEISEKSEIFDDQFSVERPDGSNFTLKIRSTKLEDSAMYFCASSEAYSLRQLNTEAFFGQGTRLTVV.

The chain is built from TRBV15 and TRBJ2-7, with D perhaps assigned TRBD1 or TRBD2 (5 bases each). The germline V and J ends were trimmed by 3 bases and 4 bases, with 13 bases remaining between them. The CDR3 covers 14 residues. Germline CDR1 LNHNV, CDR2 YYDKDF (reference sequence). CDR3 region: CATSSAFGAYEQYF. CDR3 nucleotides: TGTGCCACCAGCAGTGCTTTCGGGGCTTACGAGCAGTACTTC.

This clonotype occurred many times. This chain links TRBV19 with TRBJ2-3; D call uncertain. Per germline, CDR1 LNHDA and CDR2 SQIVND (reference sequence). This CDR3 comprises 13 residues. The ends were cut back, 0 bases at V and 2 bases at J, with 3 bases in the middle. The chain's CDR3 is CASSIEITDTQYF. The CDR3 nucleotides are TGTGCCAGTAGTATAGAAATCACAGATACGCAGTATTTT.

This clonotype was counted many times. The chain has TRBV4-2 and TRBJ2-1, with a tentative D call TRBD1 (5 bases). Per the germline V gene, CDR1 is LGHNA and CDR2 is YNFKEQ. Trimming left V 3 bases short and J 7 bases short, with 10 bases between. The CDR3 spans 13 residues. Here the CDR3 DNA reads TGTGCCAGCAGCCACAAACGACAGAATGAGCAGTTCTTC. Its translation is CASSHKRQNEQFF.

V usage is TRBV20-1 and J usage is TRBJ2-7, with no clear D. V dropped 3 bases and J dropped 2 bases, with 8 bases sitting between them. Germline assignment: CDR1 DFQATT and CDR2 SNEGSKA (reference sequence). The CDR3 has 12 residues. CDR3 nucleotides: TGCAGTGCTAGTATTGGGACCTACGAGCAGTACTTC. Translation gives CSASIGTYEQYF.

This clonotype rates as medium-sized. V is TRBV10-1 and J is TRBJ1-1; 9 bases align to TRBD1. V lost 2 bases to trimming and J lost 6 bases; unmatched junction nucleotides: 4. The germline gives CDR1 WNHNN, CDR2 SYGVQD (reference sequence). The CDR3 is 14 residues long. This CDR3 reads CASSEGDRDSEAFF. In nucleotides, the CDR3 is TGCGCCAGCAGTGAGGGGGACAGGGACTCTGAAGCTTTCTTT.

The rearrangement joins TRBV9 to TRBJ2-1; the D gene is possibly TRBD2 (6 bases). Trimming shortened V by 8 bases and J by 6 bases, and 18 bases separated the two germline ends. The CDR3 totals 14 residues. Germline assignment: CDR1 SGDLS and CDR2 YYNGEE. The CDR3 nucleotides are TGTGCCAGTTCGCGAGGCGGGGTTATCAATGAGCAGTTCTTC. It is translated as CASSRGGVINEQFF.

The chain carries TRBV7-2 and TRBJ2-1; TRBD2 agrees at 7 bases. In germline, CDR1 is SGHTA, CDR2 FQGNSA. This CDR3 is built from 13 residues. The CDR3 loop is CGAGAFSYNEQFF. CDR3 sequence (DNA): TGTGGGGCGGGAGCCTTCTCCTACAATGAGCAGTTCTTC.

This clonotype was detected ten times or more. The chain's CDR3 is CASSLLRYTEAFF. In nucleotides, the CDR3 is TGTGCCAGCAGCTTACTGAGATACACTGAAGCTTTCTTT. This chain links TRBV7-8 with TRBJ1-1, with D uncertain. V lost 2 bases and J lost 3, with 7 bases in between. The CDR3 sequence is 13 residues long. In germline, CDR1 is SGHVS, CDR2 FQNEAQ.

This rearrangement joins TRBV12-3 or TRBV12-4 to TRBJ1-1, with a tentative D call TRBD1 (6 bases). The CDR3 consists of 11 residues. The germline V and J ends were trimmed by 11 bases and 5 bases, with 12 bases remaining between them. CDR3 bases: TGTGCCGGTAACAGGGAGACTGAAGCTTTCTTT. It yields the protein CAGNRETEAFF.

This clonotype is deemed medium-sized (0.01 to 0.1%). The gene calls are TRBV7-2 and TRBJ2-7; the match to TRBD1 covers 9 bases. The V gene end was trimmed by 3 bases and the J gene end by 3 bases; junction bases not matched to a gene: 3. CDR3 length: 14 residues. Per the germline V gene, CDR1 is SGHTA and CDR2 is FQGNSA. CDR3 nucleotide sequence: TGTGCCAGCAGCTTCGGGACAGGGCACTACGAGCAGTACTTC. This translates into CASSFGTGHYEQYF.

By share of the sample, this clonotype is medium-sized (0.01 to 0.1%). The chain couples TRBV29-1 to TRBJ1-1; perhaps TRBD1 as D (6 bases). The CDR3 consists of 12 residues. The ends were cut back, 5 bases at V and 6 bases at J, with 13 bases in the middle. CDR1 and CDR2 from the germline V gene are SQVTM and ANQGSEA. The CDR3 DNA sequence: TGCAGCGTTAAAGGAGGGGGGCCTGAAGCTTTCTTT. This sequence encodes CSVKGGGPEAFF.

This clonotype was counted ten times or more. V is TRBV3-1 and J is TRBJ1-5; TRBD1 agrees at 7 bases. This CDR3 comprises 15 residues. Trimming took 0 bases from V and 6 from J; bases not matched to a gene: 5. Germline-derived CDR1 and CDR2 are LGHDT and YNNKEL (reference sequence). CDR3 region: CASSQDLGGGQPQHF. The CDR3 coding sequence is TGTGCCAGCAGCCAAGATCTAGGGGGCGGTCAGCCCCAGCATTTT.

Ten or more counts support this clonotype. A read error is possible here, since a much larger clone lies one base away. The CDR3 is CASSTGSEHGYAF. The CDR3 DNA follows: TGTGCCAGCAGCACCGGATCAGAACATGGCTACGCCTTC. The chain has TRBV5-5 and TRBJ1-2, with D hard to call. In germline, CDR1 is SGHKS, CDR2 YYEKEE (reference sequence). This CDR3 has 13 amino acids.

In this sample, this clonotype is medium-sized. The CDR3 spells CASSVTSGSYYEQYF. The CDR3 nucleotides read TGTGCCAGCAGTGTTACTAGCGGGAGCTACTACGAGCAGTACTTC. The rearrangement uses TRBV2 and TRBJ2-7; 11 bases line up with TRBD2. This CDR3 has 15 amino acids. CDR1 and CDR2 (germline): SNHLY, FYNNEI. V lost 4 bases to trimming and J lost 3 bases; unmatched junction nucleotides: 5.

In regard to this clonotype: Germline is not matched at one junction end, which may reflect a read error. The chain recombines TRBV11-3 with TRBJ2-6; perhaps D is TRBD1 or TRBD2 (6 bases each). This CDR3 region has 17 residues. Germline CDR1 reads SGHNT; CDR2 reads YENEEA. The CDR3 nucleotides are TGTGCCAGCAGCTTAGAGGGAGGACAGCCCGGGGCCAACGTCTTGACTTTC. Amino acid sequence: CASSLEGGQPGANVLTF.

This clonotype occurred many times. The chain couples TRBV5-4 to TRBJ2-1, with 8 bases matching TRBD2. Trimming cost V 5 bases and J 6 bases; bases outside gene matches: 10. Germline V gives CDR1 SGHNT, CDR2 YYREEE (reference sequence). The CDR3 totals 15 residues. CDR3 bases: TGTGCCAGCAGAACGGGACTAGGGAGCCTCAATGAGCAGTTCTTC. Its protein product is CASRTGLGSLNEQFF.

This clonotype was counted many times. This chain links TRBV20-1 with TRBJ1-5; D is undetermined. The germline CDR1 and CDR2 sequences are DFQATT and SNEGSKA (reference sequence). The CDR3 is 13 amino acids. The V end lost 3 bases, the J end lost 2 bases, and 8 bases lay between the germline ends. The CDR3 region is CSARSRGNQPQHF. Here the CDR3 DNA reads TGCAGTGCTAGGTCACGGGGCAATCAGCCCCAGCATTTT.